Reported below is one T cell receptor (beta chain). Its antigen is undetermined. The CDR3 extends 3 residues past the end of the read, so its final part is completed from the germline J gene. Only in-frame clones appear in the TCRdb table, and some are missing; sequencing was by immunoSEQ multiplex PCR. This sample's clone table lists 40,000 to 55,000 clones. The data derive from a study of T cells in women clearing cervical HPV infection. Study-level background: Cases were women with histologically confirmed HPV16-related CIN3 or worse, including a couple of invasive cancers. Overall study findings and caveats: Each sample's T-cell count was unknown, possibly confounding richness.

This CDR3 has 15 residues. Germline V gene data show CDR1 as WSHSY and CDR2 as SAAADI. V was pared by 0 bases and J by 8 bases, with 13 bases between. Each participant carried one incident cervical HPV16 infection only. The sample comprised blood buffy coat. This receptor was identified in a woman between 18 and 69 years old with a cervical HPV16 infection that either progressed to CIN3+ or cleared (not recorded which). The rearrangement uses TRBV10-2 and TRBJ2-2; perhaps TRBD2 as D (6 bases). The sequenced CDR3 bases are TGCGCCAGCAGTGAGTCCCGGACTATGTGGGGGGAG. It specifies CASSESRTMWGE. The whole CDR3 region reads CASSESRTMWGELFF.